The present TCR beta chain was sequenced within a study of blood T cell repertoires in COVID-19. Trimming at V came to 4 bases and at J to 0 bases, leaving 12 bases not matched to a gene. The CDR3 runs 20 residues. The germline V gene has CDR1 LNHDA and CDR2 SQIVND (reference sequence). Under the authors' procedure: Nucleated cell number was recorded as an estimate derived from reference gene primer amplification. Generated by immunoSEQ multiplex PCR, the TCRdb table keeps only in-frame clones and is missing some. That table supplies the V and J calls and clone size; D and trimming were determined from the DNA. The sample lists nearly 95,000 clones; around 72% were seen once.

Source material: peripheral blood. The chain carries TRBV19 and TRBJ2-6; TRBD2 aligns across 10 bases. This receptor was identified in a man aged 65 to 79 with COVID-19, enrolled during active disease. This CDR3 reads CASSTRLFRTSGSGANVLTF. The CDR3 DNA follows: TGTGCCAGTAGTACGCGCTTATTTCGGACTAGCGGCTCTGGGGCCAACGTCCTGACTTTC.